One and the same sample provided the 9 T cell receptor beta chains below, sequenced in a study of CD8 T cells in ankylosing spondylitis. A single record per CDR3 protein comes from TCRdb applying MiXCR to the 5' RACE reads. The data contain about 400,000 distinct CDR3 sequences, approximately 22% of them singletons. Sequencing used blood, either unsorted or a sorted T cell fraction (not recorded which). Source of these receptors: a male donor with ankylosing spondylitis or in good health (not recorded which).

The table lists this clonotype with a few counts. The J gene is TRBJ2-2, the V gene TRBV14, with D maybe TRBD1 (6 bases). Germline-derived CDR1 and CDR2 are SGHDN and FVKESK. Trimming pared 2 bases from V and 4 bases from J, leaving 8 bases between. The CDR3 is 14 amino acids. The CDR3 DNA is TGTGCCAGCAGCCAACAGGGGTTCACCGGGGAGCTGTTTTTT. This encodes CASSQQGFTGELFF.

This clonotype showed up just a few times. DNA for the CDR3: TGTGCCAGCAGTGAGGGGGTGCGGCTATTTGAAATGGGAGAGACCCAGTACTTC. Protein product: CASSEGVRLFEMGETQYF. The gene calls are TRBV6-4 and TRBJ2-5; D possibly matches TRBD1 or TRBD2 (5 bases each). The CDR3 extends over 18 amino acids. V was clipped by 3 bases and J by 4 bases, with 24 bases between them. Germline values: CDR1 MRHNA, CDR2 SNTAGT.

This clonotype came up a few times. The V gene is TRBV20-1, the J gene TRBJ2-3; 10 bases fit TRBD2. This CDR3 contains 17 residues. V lost 3 bases, J lost 0 bases, and 9 bases stayed unmatched. Germline V CDR1 and CDR2: DFQATT, SNEGSKA (reference sequence). The CDR3 nucleotides read TGCAGTGCTAGCGGGGCTAGCGGGGGAGCTAGCACAGATACGCAGTATTTT. Residues: CSASGASGGASTDTQYF.

This clonotype was observed a handful of times. This chain connects TRBV19 to TRBJ2-1; tentative D call: TRBD1 (5 bases). Trimming left V 5 bases short and J 5 bases short, with 16 bases between. The CDR3 spans 15 residues. The germline V gene encodes CDR1 LNHDA and CDR2 SQIVND (reference sequence). This chain's CDR3 is CASSPSGFLDNEQFF. For the CDR3, the DNA is TGTGCCAGTAGTCCGTCAGGGTTCCTCGACAATGAGCAGTTCTTC.

V and J are TRBV5-1 and TRBJ2-7; D might be TRBD1 (6 bases). The V end lost 3 bases, the J end lost 2 bases, and 18 bases lay between the germline ends. The CDR3 length is 16 residues. The germline V gene has CDR1 SGHRS and CDR2 YFSETQ. DNA of the CDR3: TGCGCCAGCAGCTCCCCTGGAGGACAGCCCACCTACGAGCAGTACTTC. Translation gives CASSSPGGQPTYEQYF.

This clonotype has more than one count but fewer than ten. This chain joins TRBV20-1 and TRBJ2-2; 10 bases match TRBD2. This CDR3 has 16 amino acids. CDR1 and CDR2 from the germline V gene are DFQATT and SNEGSKA (reference sequence). The V segment lost 3 bases and the J segment 0 bases; nucleotides outside the gene matches: 4. In DNA form, the CDR3 reads TGCAGTGCTAGTGTAGCGGGGGGCACGAACACCGGGGAGCTGTTTTTT. It specifies CSASVAGGTNTGELFF.

The rearrangement joins TRBV5-1 to TRBJ2-1, with a tentative D call TRBD2 (6 bases). The CDR3 sequence is 17 residues long. V lost 3 bases and J 0 bases, leaving 16 bases between the germline ends. The germline V gene has CDR1 SGHRS and CDR2 YFSETQ. This CDR3 is CASSSPMSGVSYNEQFF. As DNA, the CDR3 is TGCGCCAGCAGCTCCCCTATGTCGGGGGTCTCCTACAATGAGCAGTTCTTC.

This clonotype was recorded a few times. The V call is TRBV20-1, the J call TRBJ2-7; D tentatively fits TRBD1 or TRBD2 (5 bases each). With 4 bases removed from V and 0 bases from J, the gap between germline ends came to 10 bases. The germline V gene encodes CDR1 DFQATT and CDR2 SNEGSKA (reference sequence). This CDR3 contains 13 residues. The CDR3 sequence is CSAKGPSSYEQYF. CDR3 sequence (DNA): TGCAGTGCTAAGGGACCAAGCTCCTACGAGCAGTACTTC.

This clonotype was counted a few times. V usage is TRBV4-1 and J usage is TRBJ1-5; 7 bases agree with TRBD1. The CDR3 sequence is 15 residues long. CDR1 and CDR2 from the germline V gene are MGHRA and YSYEKL. Unmatched junction bases numbered 8, after V lost 0 bases and J lost 9 bases. The CDR3 loop reads CASSQDGEPGGPQHF. In DNA, the CDR3 is TGCGCCAGCAGCCAAGATGGAGAGCCAGGGGGGCCCCAGCATTTT.